These 3 T cell receptor beta chains were sequenced from one sample in a study of Graves' ophthalmopathy and Graves' hyperthyroidism (dated 2018 in TCRdb). The listed sequencing device is Illumina HiSeq 2000. For repertoire sequencing, TCR beta CDR3 regions were amplified from RNA transcripts. The first round of RT-PCR was done with HTBI primers and the Qiagen OneStep RT-PCR kit, and was followed by a second round of multiplex PCR, then size selection and purification. Using fastp at Q25 and MiXCR, TCRdb reprocessed the public reads and kept productive beta chains. Rows are unified per CDR3 protein, each entry keeping the most common DNA and genes. This sample comprises about 160,000 distinct CDR3 sequences, around 40% of them detected only once. The ten largest account for roughly 9% of the sample. Sequenced input: peripheral blood. These TCRs come from a man aged 25 to 40 with Graves' ophthalmopathy. Donor details come from another sample of the same person, matched by shared clones.

This clonotype was detected many times. This chain links TRBV20-1 with TRBJ1-5; D not certain. Germline lookup yields CDR1 DFQATT and CDR2 SNEGSKA (reference sequence). This CDR3 has 13 amino acids. V dropped 1 base and J dropped 4 bases, with 8 bases sitting between them. This chain's CDR3 is CSARVFDNQPQHF. In DNA, the CDR3 is TGCAGTGCTAGAGTATTCGATAATCAGCCCCAGCATTTT.

This clonotype was detected many times. The chain couples TRBV6-5 to TRBJ2-7; no reliable D call. V lost 0 bases and J 2 bases, leaving 11 bases between the germline ends. Germline V gene lookup returns CDR1 MNHEY and CDR2 SVGAGI. This CDR3 has 15 amino acids. The CDR3 coding sequence is TGTGCCAGCAGTTACTCGTTAGCTTTGCCCTACGAGCAGTACTTC. Residues: CASSYSLALPYEQYF.

The table lists this clonotype with many counts. This chain links TRBV7-8 with TRBJ1-2; D uncertain. Between the trimmed V and J ends, which lost 5 bases and 5 bases, there was a span of 12 bases. The CDR3 sequence is 13 residues long. The germline gives CDR1 SGHVS, CDR2 FQNEAQ. CDR3 region: CASSLGPEYGYTF. CDR3 nucleotide sequence: TGTGCCAGCAGCCTCGGACCGGAGTATGGCTACACCTTC.